These 21 T cell receptor beta chains share one sample of origin, sequenced in a study of CD8 T cells in Susac syndrome. Random hexamers were used to reverse transcribe 0.5 to 1 ug of RNA. TCRdb re-analysed the immunoSEQ multiplex PCR reads in MiXCR, keeping a single row per CDR3 protein. The data contain a few hundred thousand distinct CDR3 sequences, just over 90% of them singletons. Sequencing was performed on CD4+ T cells from PBMCs. Every receptor here comes from a human donor with multiple sclerosis.

The V and J genes are TRBV3-1 and TRBJ2-1; D possibly corresponds to TRBD2 (6 bases). Trimming pared 1 base from V and 7 bases from J, leaving 20 bases between. This CDR3 is 17 amino acids long. The germline V gene encodes CDR1 LGHDT and CDR2 YNNKEL (reference sequence). The CDR3 DNA is TGTGCCAGCAGCCAAGGTTCGGCAGCGGGCGATTCTAATGAGCAGTTCTTC. Translated, it gives CASSQGSAAGDSNEQFF.

The chain employs TRBV5-4 and TRBJ2-5; D gene uncertain. The CDR3 loop spans 13 amino acids. The V and J ends lost 4 bases and 1 base respectively, with 8 bases between them. The V gene's germline CDR1 is SGHNT and CDR2 YYREEE (reference sequence). The CDR3 nucleotides are TGTGCCAGCAGCAATGGGCCCCAAGAGACCCAGTACTTC. It codes for CASSNGPQETQYF.

This chain links TRBV14 with TRBJ2-5; possibly TRBD2 for D (6 bases). Trimming took off 3 bases at V and 7 bases at J, with 27 bases between the two ends. The CDR3 covers 18 residues. Germline V gene sequence: CDR1 SGHDN, CDR2 FVKESK. In DNA form, the CDR3 reads TGTGCCAGCAGCCAGGACTACACCACCGGGATGTTGTTTCGGACCCAGTACTTC. Its protein product is CASSQDYTTGMLFRTQYF. The variable domain in full, with the rest retrieved from reference TRBV14 and TRBJ2-5, is EAGVTQFPSHSVIEKGQTVTLRCDPISGHDNLYWYRRVMGKEIKFLLHFVKESKQDESGMPNNRFLAERTGGTYSTLKVQPAELEDSGVYFCASSQDYTTGMLFRTQYFGPGTRLLVL.

The rearrangement links TRBV1 to TRBJ2-7. TRBV1 is reported as a pseudogene. The CDR3 totals 15 residues. CDR3 sequence (DNA): TGCACCAGCAGCGTTGCCGCCAGGCTGTCCAACGAGCAGTACTTC. It is translated as CTSSVAARLSNEQYF.

This clonotype was seen a single time. The J gene is TRBJ2-2, the V gene TRBV18; D may match TRBD1 or TRBD2 (5 bases each). Trimming took 2 bases from V and 6 from J, leaving 13 bases between them. The V gene's germline CDR1 is KGHSH and CDR2 LQKENI. The CDR3 spans 15 residues. This CDR3 is CASSPSGGVPGELFF. CDR3 sequence (DNA): TGTGCCAGCTCACCATCTGGGGGAGTGCCCGGGGAGCTGTTTTTT.

The chain joins TRBV11-3 to TRBJ2-5; 9 nucleotides match TRBD2. The length of the CDR3 is 14 residues. With 4 bases clipped from V and 3 bases from J, the junction kept 3 bases outside the gene matches. Germline V gene sequence: CDR1 SGHNT, CDR2 YENEEA. The CDR3 DNA reads as TGTGCCAGCAGCTATGCGGGAGGGGAAGAGACCCAGTACTTC. Translated: CASSYAGGEETQYF.

The rearrangement joins TRBV20-1 to TRBJ1-2; 9 nucleotides match TRBD1. The CDR3 loop spans 10 amino acids. The V and J ends lost 6 bases and 13 bases, in that order; junction bases with no gene match: 6. Germline CDR1 DFQATT, CDR2 SNEGSKA (reference sequence). CDR3 in amino acids: CSAGTGPSTF. CDR3 in DNA: TGCAGTGCCGGGACAGGGCCCAGCACCTTC.

The sample holds a few counts of this clonotype. This rearrangement joins TRBV12-3 or TRBV12-4 to TRBJ2-3; 10 bases are shared with TRBD2. The CDR3 contains 15 residues. The J segment lost 3 bases and the V segment lost 1 base, leaving 1 base of the junction unmatched. DNA for the CDR3: TGTGCCAGCAGTTTAGAGGGACTAGCGACAGATACGCAGTATTTT. This encodes CASSLEGLATDTQYF.

V is TRBV3-1 and J is TRBJ1-2; TRBD1 might be the D (5 bases). The CDR3 is 15 amino acids. Germline values: CDR1 LGHDT, CDR2 YNNKEL (reference sequence). V lost 4 bases, J lost 0 bases, and 12 bases lay in between. The CDR3 protein is CASSPWTSANYGYTF. In DNA form, the CDR3 reads TGTGCCAGCAGCCCCTGGACATCCGCTAACTATGGCTACACCTTC.

V is TRBV2 and J is TRBJ2-1, with 14 bases lining up with TRBD2. J gave up 10 bases and V 6 bases, and 8 bases lay outside the gene matches. Germline assignment: CDR1 SNHLY and CDR2 FYNNEI. The CDR3 has 15 amino acids. CDR3 coding DNA: TGTGCCAGCAGGCTGGGACTAGCGGGAGCGAGGGAGCAGTTCTTC. This encodes CASRLGLAGAREQFF.

The rearrangement links TRBV29-1 to TRBJ2-7, with a weak D call TRBD2 (6 bases). Germline V gives CDR1 SQVTM, CDR2 ANQGSEA. Trimming took off 4 bases at V and 3 bases at J, with 13 bases between the two ends. The CDR3 totals 13 residues. The CDR3 DNA reads as TGCAGCGTTGTAGGACCGGGGGTCTACGAGCAGTACTTC. Encoded protein: CSVVGPGVYEQYF.

The J gene is TRBJ2-7, the V gene TRBV30, with TRBD1 matching over 7 bases. Germline V gives CDR1 GTSNPN, CDR2 SVGIG (reference sequence). After removal of 2 bases from V and 7 bases from J, the junction contained 8 bases not matched to a gene. This CDR3 is built from 13 residues. CDR3 sequence (DNA): TGTGCCTGGAGTAGGGACAGCGTCGCTGAGCAGTACTTC. This gives the protein CAWSRDSVAEQYF.

V usage is TRBV27 and J usage is TRBJ1-1; D remains ambiguous. The CDR3 covers 15 residues. Germline CDR1 and CDR2: MNHEY and SMNVEV (reference sequence). V was cut by 0 bases and J by 5 bases, with 13 bases left in between. In nucleotides, the CDR3 is TGTGCCAGCAGTTTATCGGCCCATCTTGGGACTGAAGCTTTCTTT. As protein: CASSLSAHLGTEAFF.

The CDR3 here is CASSVATGGTEAFF. Written as DNA, the CDR3 is TGCGCCAGCAGTGTAGCGACAGGTGGCACTGAAGCTTTCTTT. V and J are TRBV10-2 and TRBJ1-1; tentatively, D is TRBD1 (6 bases). The CDR3 length is 14 residues. Germline V gives CDR1 WSHSY, CDR2 SAAADI. V dropped 4 bases and J dropped 4 bases, with 13 bases sitting between them.

The genes are TRBV5-6 and TRBJ2-1; D may correspond to TRBD1 or TRBD2 (6 bases each). There are 14 residues in the CDR3. Germline V gene sequence: CDR1 SGHDT, CDR2 YYEEEE. V gave up 3 bases and J gave up 9 bases, with 16 bases separating them. DNA of the CDR3: TGTGCCAGCAGCTCATACGGGGGCAGCGGTGAGCAGTTCTTC. Its translation: CASSSYGGSGEQFF.

The chain carries TRBV20-1 and TRBJ2-1, with TRBD2 matching 8 bases. The CDR3 is made up of 16 amino acids. The V gene end was trimmed by 0 bases and the J gene end by 0 bases; junction bases not matched to a gene: 4. Germline V lookup: CDR1 DFQATT, CDR2 SNEGSKA (reference sequence). CDR3 loop: CSARDQRGSSYNEQFF. In DNA, the CDR3 is TGCAGTGCTAGAGATCAGCGGGGGAGCTCCTACAATGAGCAGTTCTTC.

The V call is TRBV2, the J call TRBJ2-1, with 12 bases identical to TRBD2. Germline values: CDR1 SNHLY, CDR2 FYNNEI. V trimming: 4 bases; J trimming: 6 bases; junction bases outside the gene matches: 1. The CDR3 consists of 14 residues. In DNA, the CDR3 is TGTGCCAGCAGTGGACTAGCGGGGGTCAATGAGCAGTTCTTC. This gives the protein CASSGLAGVNEQFF.

The J gene is TRBJ2-3, the V gene TRBV6-2 or TRBV6-3, with a tentative D call TRBD2 (6 bases). This CDR3 has 21 amino acids. The ends were cut back, 5 bases at V and 0 bases at J, with 30 bases in the middle. Germline lookup yields CDR1 MNHEY and CDR2 SVGEGT. CDR3 in DNA: TGTGCCAGCAGTACATACCCCGGACCGGGACTTCCGACAGAAAGCACAGATACGCAGTATTTT. Translation gives CASSTYPGPGLPTESTDTQYF.

The rearrangement uses TRBV4-3 and TRBJ2-5, with TRBD1 identical over 8 bases. This CDR3 region has 17 residues. V lost 3 bases and J lost 4; bases outside the gene matches: 13. Germline CDR1 and CDR2: LGHNA and YSLEER. CDR3 DNA: TGCGCCAGCAGCCACCAAGGTCAGGGGGCTAAAGGAGAGACCCAGTACTTC. It encodes CASSHQGQGAKGETQYF.

The CDR3 sequence is CASSLRPEGGEAFF. In DNA form, the CDR3 reads TGCGCCAGCAGCTTGCGGCCTGAGGGGGGTGAAGCTTTCTTT. The chain couples TRBV5-1 to TRBJ1-1; D is possibly TRBD1 (6 bases). This CDR3 region has 14 residues. Germline CDR1 SGHRS, CDR2 YFSETQ. Trimming shortened V by 1 base and J by 7 bases, and 14 bases separated the two germline ends.

The chain recombines TRBV19 with TRBJ1-1, with 7 bases matching TRBD1. J gave up 4 bases and V 4 bases, and 6 bases lay outside the gene matches. CDR3 length: 14 amino acids. Germline lookup yields CDR1 LNHDA and CDR2 SQIVND (reference sequence). CDR3 loop: CASSTGQSGTEAFF. In DNA, the CDR3 is TGTGCCAGTAGTACGGGACAGTCAGGCACTGAAGCTTTCTTT.